These 30 T cell receptor beta chains came from one sample sequenced in a study of blood T cell repertoires in COVID-19. Using immunoSEQ multiplex PCR, the repertoire was profiled, and TCRdb retains in-frame clones only, with some absent. The repertoire includes around 37,000 clones, 75% to 95% of them detected once, and less than 7% sits in the top ten. Sample: peripheral blood. These TCRs come from a woman older than 75 with acute or convalescent COVID-19.

The J gene is TRBJ1-1, the V gene TRBV9; D remains ambiguous. CDR1 and CDR2 (germline): SGDLS, YYNGEE. V shed 0 bases and J shed 2 bases, with 11 bases lying between them. The CDR3 is 15 amino acids. CDR3 residues: CASSVAADFNTEAFF. In DNA form, the CDR3 reads TGTGCCAGCAGCGTAGCTGCAGACTTCAACACTGAAGCTTTCTTT.

This chain links TRBV5-6 with TRBJ1-4, with a possible D match to TRBD1 (5 bases). The CDR3 has 17 amino acids. V lost 0 bases, J lost 10 bases, and 22 bases lay in between. Germline assignment: CDR1 SGHDT and CDR2 YYEEEE. DNA for the CDR3: TGTGCCAGCAGCTTGGAGCAGGGTGAACGGTTGCAGGGAAAACTGTTTTTT. Protein product: CASSLEQGERLQGKLFF. The variable domain in full, completed from reference TRBV5-6 and TRBJ1-4, reads DAGVTQSPTHLIKTRGQQVTLRCSPKSGHDTVSWYQQALGQGPQFIFQYYEEEERQRGNFPDRFSGHQFPNYSSELNVNALLLGDSALYLCASSLEQGERLQGKLFFGSGTQLSVL.

This clone is termed medium-sized. The rearrangement uses TRBV7-8 and TRBJ1-1; TRBD1 is a possible D gene (5 bases). This CDR3 has 15 residues. Germline V gives CDR1 SGHVS, CDR2 FQNEAQ. V lost 4 bases and J lost 3, with 15 bases in between. The CDR3 DNA sequence: TGTGCCAGCAGCTACACGACGGGGGAGTACACTGAAGCTTTCTTT. This gives the protein CASSYTTGEYTEAFF.

The V call is TRBV29-1, the J call TRBJ1-4, with unresolved D. This CDR3 is built from 12 residues. Germline lookup yields CDR1 SQVTM and CDR2 ANQGSEA. V was shortened by 1 base and J by 7 bases, with 7 bases between the two germline ends. The CDR3: CSVEGGGEKLFF. In nucleotides, the CDR3 is TGCAGCGTTGAAGGAGGAGGTGAAAAACTGTTTTTT.

This clone was detected once. The genes are TRBV6-2 or TRBV6-3 and TRBJ2-1; D might be TRBD2 (5 bases). V lost 8 bases, J lost 4 bases, and 18 bases lay in between. The CDR3 loop spans 15 amino acids. Germline V gene lookup returns CDR1 MNHEY and CDR2 SVGEGT. CDR3 sequence reads: CASGLSASPYNEQFF. CDR3 nucleotide sequence: TGTGCCAGCGGCCTTAGCGCATCACCTTACAATGAGCAGTTCTTC.

The chain employs TRBV27 and TRBJ1-2, with 7 bases matching TRBD1. The germline CDR1 and CDR2 sequences are MNHEY and SMNVEV (reference sequence). V lost 5 bases and J lost 8; bases outside the gene matches: 8. The CDR3 loop spans 13 amino acids. The CDR3 coding sequence is TGTGCCAGCAGTGAACAGGGGCATCGGGGCTACACCTTC. Its translation is CASSEQGHRGYTF.

This clone was seen only once. This rearrangement joins TRBV30 to TRBJ1-1, with 8 nucleotides matching TRBD1. V shed 5 bases, J shed 4 bases, and the junction held 6 bases outside the gene matches. This CDR3 has 13 residues. The germline CDR1 and CDR2 sequences are GTSNPN and SVGIG (reference sequence). CDR3 coding DNA: TGTGCCTGGGGGAAAGACAGGGGCACTGAAGCTTTCTTT. Translating gives CAWGKDRGTEAFF. Full variable domain (rest looked up from reference TRBV30 and TRBJ1-1): SQTIHQWPATLVQPVGSPLSLECTVEGTSNPNLYWYRQAAGRGLQLLFYSVGIGQISSEVPQNLSASRPQDRQFILSSKKLLLSDSGFYLCAWGKDRGTEAFFGQGTRLTVV.

The V call is TRBV19, the J call TRBJ1-5, with 9 bases fitting TRBD1. The CDR3 loop spans 15 amino acids. J was trimmed by 6 bases and V by 6 bases; bases with no gene match: 9. CDR1 is LNHDA, CDR2 SQIVND, per germline (reference sequence). This CDR3 is CASRADRGWIQPQHF. In DNA, the CDR3 is TGTGCCAGTAGGGCGGACAGGGGCTGGATTCAGCCCCAGCATTTT.

With respect to this clone: At one end the junction does not follow the germline gene, possibly because of a read error. The chain is built from TRBV6-5 and TRBJ1-4; 10 nucleotides align to TRBD1. CDR1 is MNHEY and CDR2 is SVGAGI in the germline V gene. This CDR3 region has 14 residues. CDR3 loop: CASSRQGAKEKLFF. The CDR3 DNA follows: TGTGCCAGCAGCAGACAGGGGGCTAAGGAAAAACTGTTTTTT.

The gene calls are TRBV6-2 or TRBV6-3 and TRBJ1-2; D unclear. The germline V gene encodes CDR1 MNHEY and CDR2 SVGEGT. This CDR3 has 15 amino acids. Trimming stripped 0 bases from V and 4 bases from J, with 12 bases between. The CDR3 region is CASSYSRAGSYGYTF. For the CDR3, the DNA is TGTGCCAGCAGTTACTCGAGGGCAGGTTCCTATGGCTACACCTTC.

The chain has TRBV9 and TRBJ1-2, with D tentatively TRBD1 (6 bases). Between the trimmed V and J ends, which lost 4 bases and 5 bases, there was a span of 12 bases. Germline V gene sequence: CDR1 SGDLS, CDR2 YYNGEE. The CDR3 length is 13 residues. DNA for the CDR3: TGTGCCAGCAGCCACGGGACAACATATGGCTACACCTTC. It specifies CASSHGTTYGYTF.

This clone was observed a handful of times. V is TRBV10-1 and J is TRBJ1-1; a possible D gene is TRBD1 (5 bases). This CDR3 is built from 14 residues. Trimming removed 2 bases at V and 3 bases at J, with 10 bases between. Germline V gene sequence: CDR1 WNHNN, CDR2 SYGVQD (reference sequence). CDR3 DNA: TGCGCCAGCAGTGAGGGGGGGAGGGACACTGAAGCTTTCTTT. The encoded protein is CASSEGGRDTEAFF.

The chain links TRBV5-4 to TRBJ2-1; D may be TRBD2 (5 bases). Trimming took off 3 bases at V and 9 bases at J, with 7 bases between the two ends. Germline V CDR1 and CDR2: SGHNT, YYREEE (reference sequence). The CDR3 runs to 11 residues. DNA of the CDR3: TGTGCCAGCAGCTCACGGGGTGAGCAGTTCTTC. It is translated as CASSSRGEQFF.

V and J are TRBV4-1 and TRBJ1-3, with a tentative D call TRBD1 (6 bases). The germline gives CDR1 MGHRA, CDR2 YSYEKL. CDR3 size: 13 residues. V dropped 6 bases and J dropped 5 bases, with 11 bases sitting between them. Here the CDR3 reads CASRGGGRNTIYF. The CDR3 coding sequence is TGCGCCAGCAGAGGGGGTGGCAGAAACACCATATATTTT.

The V gene is TRBV2, the J gene TRBJ1-1; a weak D match, TRBD1 (6 bases). Per germline, CDR1 SNHLY and CDR2 FYNNEI. Between the trimmed V and J ends, which lost 6 bases and 4 bases, there was a span of 9 bases. The CDR3 runs 12 residues. The CDR3 region is CASRTGSTEAFF. The CDR3, as DNA: TGTGCCAGCAGAACAGGGAGCACTGAAGCTTTCTTT. The whole variable domain, filled in from reference TRBV2 and TRBJ1-1, reads EPEVTQTPSHQVTQMGQEVILRCVPISNHLYFYWYRQILGQKVEFLVSFYNNEISEKSEIFDDQFSVERPDGSNFTLKIRSTKLEDSAMYFCASRTGSTEAFFGQGTRLTVV.

The chain couples TRBV3-1 (or the pseudogene TRBV3-2) to TRBJ2-2; 7 positions match TRBD1. V lost 3 bases, J lost 6 bases, and 4 bases stayed unmatched. Germline CDR1 is LGHDT and CDR2 is YNNKEL (reference sequence). This CDR3 region has 14 residues. In DNA form, the CDR3 reads TGTGCCAGCAGCCAGCGTGACAGGGCCGGGGAGCTGTTTTTT. It specifies CASSQRDRAGELFF.

V is TRBV30 and J is TRBJ2-7, with D perhaps TRBD1 (7 bases). The CDR3 sequence is 15 residues long. V was pared by 0 bases and J by 2 bases, with 14 bases between. In germline, CDR1 is GTSNPN, CDR2 SVGIG (reference sequence). For the CDR3, the DNA is TGTGCCTGGAGTGTAATTCAGGGGGGCCCCTACGAGCAGTACTTC. This translates into CAWSVIQGGPYEQYF.

The rearrangement joins TRBV5-1 to TRBJ2-7, with D unclear. V was clipped by 1 base and J by 5 bases, with 10 bases between them. Germline V lookup: CDR1 SGHRS, CDR2 YFSETQ. This CDR3 comprises 13 residues. CDR3: CASSLLSIDEQYF. CDR3 bases: TGCGCCAGCAGCTTGCTGAGTATCGACGAGCAGTACTTC.

V gene TRBV25-1 combines with J gene TRBJ1-5; D unclear. The CDR3 is 14 residues long. CDR1 and CDR2 from the germline V gene are MGHDK and SYGVNS. V gave up 3 bases and J gave up 7 bases, with 13 bases separating them. Here the CDR3 reads CASSDRAGRQPQHF. The CDR3 coding sequence is TGTGCCAGCAGTGACCGAGCGGGAAGGCAGCCCCAGCATTTT.

The rearrangement uses TRBV4-1 and TRBJ1-6, with TRBD1 matching over 9 bases. Germline V gene sequence: CDR1 MGHRA, CDR2 YSYEKL. V lost 5 bases, J lost 10 bases, and 9 bases stayed unmatched. CDR3 length equals 15 residues. The CDR3 region has the DNA TGCGCCAGCAGCTCCTCGCACAGGGGGCGATCACCCCTCCACTTT. This gives the protein CASSSSHRGRSPLHF.

The V gene is TRBV3-1 (or the pseudogene TRBV3-2), the J gene TRBJ2-7, with D perhaps TRBD1 (6 bases). The CDR3 runs to 13 residues. With 3 bases removed from V and 5 bases from J, the gap between germline ends came to 11 bases. Per the germline V gene, CDR1 is LGHDT and CDR2 is YNNKEL (reference sequence). CDR3: CASSQNRENEQYF. In DNA form, the CDR3 reads TGTGCCAGCAGCCAGAACAGGGAAAACGAGCAGTACTTC.

The V gene is TRBV6-5, the J gene TRBJ2-2, with 8 nucleotides matching TRBD1. With V trimmed by 6 bases and J by 4 bases, 4 bases remained unmatched. CDR3 size: 14 residues. The V gene's germline CDR1 is MNHEY and CDR2 SVGAGI. The CDR3 protein is CASSRQGTTGELFF. DNA for the CDR3: TGTGCCAGCAGCCGACAGGGGACCACCGGGGAGCTGTTTTTT.

The chain employs TRBV12-5 and TRBJ1-2; 7 nucleotides agree with TRBD1. The trim removed 2 bases at V and 4 bases at J, leaving 10 bases unmatched. The germline CDR1 and CDR2 sequences are LGHNT and FRNRAP. This CDR3 comprises 16 residues. CDR3 sequence (DNA): TGTGCTAGTGGTTTGATAGGGGGACAGAGCATCTATGGCTACACCTTC. This sequence encodes CASGLIGGQSIYGYTF.

This chain connects TRBV5-8 to TRBJ2-5; D possibly corresponds to TRBD2 (5 bases). The V end lost 3 bases, the J end lost 5 bases, and 14 bases lay between the germline ends. In germline, CDR1 is SGHTS, CDR2 YDEGEE. The CDR3 totals 14 residues. CDR3 in DNA: TGTGCCAGCAGCTCACGGGGTATTTGGGAGACCCAGTACTTC. Amino acids: CASSSRGIWETQYF.

This chain connects TRBV9 to TRBJ1-3, with unresolved D. Germline V gives CDR1 SGDLS, CDR2 YYNGEE. Deletions cut 3 bases from V and 3 bases from J, with 19 bases between. The CDR3 has 17 amino acids. CDR3 amino acids: CASSARALQRLGNTIYF. In DNA, the CDR3 is TGTGCCAGCAGCGCACGCGCCTTGCAGAGGCTTGGAAACACCATATATTTT.

This clone was picked up a small number of times. The chain recombines TRBV6-6 with TRBJ1-5, with D maybe TRBD1 (5 bases). The CDR3 consists of 14 residues. Between the trimmed V and J ends, which lost 2 bases and 4 bases, there was a span of 9 bases. Germline lookup yields CDR1 MNHNY and CDR2 SVGAGI (reference sequence). Here the CDR3 DNA reads TGTGCCAGCAGTTACGTGGAGGGGAATCAGCCCCAGCATTTT. Translating it yields CASSYVEGNQPQHF.

The chain joins TRBV2 to TRBJ1-4; D remains ambiguous. The CDR3 is 14 residues long. V lost 3 bases to trimming and J lost 7 bases, with 12 bases between them. Germline V gene lookup returns CDR1 SNHLY and CDR2 FYNNEI. The CDR3, as DNA: TGTGCCAGCAGTGAGCCCCGAACCGGTGAAAAACTGTTTTTT. This encodes CASSEPRTGEKLFF.

This chain uses TRBV6-2 or TRBV6-3 with TRBJ1-5; tentatively, D is TRBD1 (5 bases). The CDR3 consists of 15 residues. Between the trimmed V and J ends, which lost 2 bases and 6 bases, there was a span of 14 bases. Germline CDR1 and CDR2: MNHEY and SVGEGT. CDR3 in amino acids: CASSYSVGVSQPQHF. In DNA, the CDR3 is TGTGCCAGCAGTTACAGCGTAGGGGTGAGTCAGCCCCAGCATTTT.

J is TRBJ2-5 and V is TRBV5-1; unclear D gene. V was pared by 4 bases and J by 4 bases, with 17 bases between. The CDR3 consists of 15 residues. CDR1 and CDR2 from the germline V gene are SGHRS and YFSETQ. The CDR3 DNA is TGCGCCAGCAGCCCCCCCGGGTCTTCGGGAGAGACCCAGTACTTC. Its translation: CASSPPGSSGETQYF.

The chain couples TRBV5-1 to TRBJ2-7, with D tentatively TRBD2 (6 bases). This CDR3 has 17 amino acids. Germline CDR1 is SGHRS and CDR2 is YFSETQ. V was trimmed by 5 bases and J by 0 bases, leaving 21 bases between them. The CDR3 region has the DNA TGCGCCAGCAGACGTTCGGGGGAGGAGGGTAGCTCCTACGAGCAGTACTTC. Its protein product is CASRRSGEEGSSYEQYF.